This T cell receptor beta chain was retrieved from a study of blood T cell repertoires in COVID-19. Study at large: Specimens from acute and convalescent COVID-19 originated in the United States, Italy and Spain. Sources were T cells, B-cell-depleted T cells, or PBMCs; the material itself was cDNA or gDNA.

Original processing notes: Amplification of reference gene primers was used by the study to estimate nucleated cell counts. Generated by immunoSEQ multiplex PCR, the TCRdb table keeps only in-frame clones and is missing some. V, J and clone size are taken as reported in that table, and D and trimming were inferred from the DNA itself. The table includes approximately 200,000 clones, 80% to 90% detected once. The TCR originated in a woman older than 75 with acute or convalescent COVID-19. Sequencing used peripheral blood.

CDR3 DNA: TGTGCCAGCAGCCAAGACCCAAGCCAGCGGGGGGGCCTTGAGACCCAGTACTTC. Protein sequence: CASSQDPSQRGGLETQYF. The chain joins TRBV4-2 to TRBJ2-5; TRBD2 agrees at 10 bases. CDR3 length: 18 residues. Germline V CDR1 and CDR2: LGHNA, YNFKEQ. Trimming took 0 bases from V and 5 from J; bases not matched to a gene: 12.